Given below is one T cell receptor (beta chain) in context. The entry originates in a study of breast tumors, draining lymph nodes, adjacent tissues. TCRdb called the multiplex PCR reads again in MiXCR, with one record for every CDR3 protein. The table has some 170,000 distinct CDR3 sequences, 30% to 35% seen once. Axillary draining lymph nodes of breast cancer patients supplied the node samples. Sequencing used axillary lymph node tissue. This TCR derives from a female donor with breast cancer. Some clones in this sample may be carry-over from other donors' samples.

DNA for the CDR3: TGTGCCATCAGTGAGGTAGACAGTTTCAACGAGCAGTACTTC. It specifies CAISEVDSFNEQYF. The chain has TRBV10-3 and TRBJ2-7, with D possibly being TRBD1 (5 bases). With 2 bases removed from V and 5 bases from J, the gap between germline ends came to 13 bases. This CDR3 comprises 14 residues. Germline assignment: CDR1 ENHRY and CDR2 SYGVKD.